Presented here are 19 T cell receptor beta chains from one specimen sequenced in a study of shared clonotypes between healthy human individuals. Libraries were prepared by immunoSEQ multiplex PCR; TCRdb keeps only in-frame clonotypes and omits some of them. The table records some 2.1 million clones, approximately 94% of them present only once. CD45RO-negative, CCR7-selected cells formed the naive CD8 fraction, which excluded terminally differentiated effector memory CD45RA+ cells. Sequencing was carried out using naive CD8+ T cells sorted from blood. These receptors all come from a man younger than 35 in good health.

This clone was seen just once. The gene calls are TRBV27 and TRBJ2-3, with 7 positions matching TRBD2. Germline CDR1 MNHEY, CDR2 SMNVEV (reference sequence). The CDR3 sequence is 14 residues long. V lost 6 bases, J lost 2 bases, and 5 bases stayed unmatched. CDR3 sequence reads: CASRWSGATDTQYF. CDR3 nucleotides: TGTGCCAGCAGATGGAGCGGGGCCACAGATACGCAGTATTTT.

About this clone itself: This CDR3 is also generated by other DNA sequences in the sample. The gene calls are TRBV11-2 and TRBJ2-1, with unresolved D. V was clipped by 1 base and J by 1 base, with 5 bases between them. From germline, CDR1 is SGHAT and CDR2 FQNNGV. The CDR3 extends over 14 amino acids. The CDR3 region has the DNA TGTGCCAGCAGCTTAGCGGGTTCCTACAATGAGCAGTTCTTC. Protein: CASSLAGSYNEQFF.

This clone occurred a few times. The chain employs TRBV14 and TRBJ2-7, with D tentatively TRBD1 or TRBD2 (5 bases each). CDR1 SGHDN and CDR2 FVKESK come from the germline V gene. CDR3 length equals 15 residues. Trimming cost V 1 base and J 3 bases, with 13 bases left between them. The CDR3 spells CASSQASGPIYEQYF. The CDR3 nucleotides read TGTGCCAGCAGCCAAGCATCGGGACCGATCTACGAGCAGTACTTC.

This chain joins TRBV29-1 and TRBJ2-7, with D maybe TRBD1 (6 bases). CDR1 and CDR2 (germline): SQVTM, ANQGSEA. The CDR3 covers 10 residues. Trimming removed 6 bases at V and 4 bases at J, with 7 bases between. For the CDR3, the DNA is TGCAGCGTCCAGGGGTACGAGCAGTACTTC. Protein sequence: CSVQGYEQYF.

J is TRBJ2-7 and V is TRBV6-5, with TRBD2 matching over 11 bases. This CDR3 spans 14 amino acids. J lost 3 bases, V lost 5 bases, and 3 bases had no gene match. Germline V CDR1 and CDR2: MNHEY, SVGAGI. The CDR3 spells CASSITSGSYEQYF. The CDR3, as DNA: TGTGCCAGCAGTATAACTAGCGGGAGCTACGAGCAGTACTTC.

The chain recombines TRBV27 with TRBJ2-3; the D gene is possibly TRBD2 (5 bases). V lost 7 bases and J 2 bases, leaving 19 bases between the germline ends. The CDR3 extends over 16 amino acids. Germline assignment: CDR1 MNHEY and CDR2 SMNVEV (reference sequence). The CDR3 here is CASKMSSGSYTDTQYF. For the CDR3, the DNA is TGTGCCAGCAAGATGTCGTCGGGATCCTACACAGATACGCAGTATTTT.

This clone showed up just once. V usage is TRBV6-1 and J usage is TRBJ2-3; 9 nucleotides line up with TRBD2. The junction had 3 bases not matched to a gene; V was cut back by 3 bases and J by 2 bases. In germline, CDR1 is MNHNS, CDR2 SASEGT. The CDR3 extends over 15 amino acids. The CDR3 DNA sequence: TGTGCCAGCAGTGATGGCGGGAGGGTCACAGATACGCAGTATTTT. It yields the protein CASSDGGRVTDTQYF.

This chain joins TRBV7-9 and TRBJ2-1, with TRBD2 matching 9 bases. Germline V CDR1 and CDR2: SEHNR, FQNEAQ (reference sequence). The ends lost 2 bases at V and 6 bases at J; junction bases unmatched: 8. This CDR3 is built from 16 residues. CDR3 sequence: CASSLTIAGVGNEQFF. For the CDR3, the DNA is TGTGCCAGCAGCTTAACCATAGCGGGAGTAGGCAATGAGCAGTTCTTC.

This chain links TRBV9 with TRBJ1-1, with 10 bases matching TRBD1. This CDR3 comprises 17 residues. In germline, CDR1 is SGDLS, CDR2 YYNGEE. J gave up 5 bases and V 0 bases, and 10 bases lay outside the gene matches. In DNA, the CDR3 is TGTGCCAGCAGCGTAGACGGGGGCCCGGGACAGGGGACTGAAGCTTTCTTT. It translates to CASSVDGGPGQGTEAFF. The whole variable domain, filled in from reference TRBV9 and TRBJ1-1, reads DSGVTQTPKHLITATGQRVTLRCSPRSGDLSVYWYQQSLDQGLQFLIQYYNGEERAKGNILERFSAQQFPDLHSELNLSSLELGDSALYFCASSVDGGPGQGTEAFFGQGTRLTVV.

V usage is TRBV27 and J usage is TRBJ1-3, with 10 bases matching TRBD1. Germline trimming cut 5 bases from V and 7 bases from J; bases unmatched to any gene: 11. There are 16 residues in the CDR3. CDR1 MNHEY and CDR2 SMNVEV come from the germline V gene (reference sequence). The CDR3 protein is CASSEGPGQGLNTIYF. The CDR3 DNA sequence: TGTGCCAGCAGTGAGGGGCCGGGACAGGGGCTGAACACCATATATTTT.

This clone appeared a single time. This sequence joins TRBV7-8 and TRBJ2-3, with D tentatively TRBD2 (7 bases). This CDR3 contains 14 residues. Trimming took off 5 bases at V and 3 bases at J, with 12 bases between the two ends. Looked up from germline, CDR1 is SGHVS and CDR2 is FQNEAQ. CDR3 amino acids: CASSEGGGTDTQYF. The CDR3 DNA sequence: TGTGCCAGCAGCGAAGGGGGGGGGACAGATACGCAGTATTTT.

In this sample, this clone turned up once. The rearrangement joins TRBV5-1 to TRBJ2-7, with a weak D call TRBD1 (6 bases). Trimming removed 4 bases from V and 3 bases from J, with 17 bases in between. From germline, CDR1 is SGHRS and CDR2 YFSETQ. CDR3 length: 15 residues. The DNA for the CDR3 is TGCGCCAGCAGCCCAGGGTGGCAGGGGAGCTACGAGCAGTACTTC. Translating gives CASSPGWQGSYEQYF.

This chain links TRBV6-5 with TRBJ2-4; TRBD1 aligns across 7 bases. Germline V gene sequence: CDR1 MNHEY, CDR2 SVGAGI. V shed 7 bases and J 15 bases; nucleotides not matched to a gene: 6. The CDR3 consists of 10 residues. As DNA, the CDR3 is TGTGCCAGCAATACGAACAGGGGGTACTTC. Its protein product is CASNTNRGYF.

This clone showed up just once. The CDR3, as DNA: TGTGCCAGCAGCCAAAAAGGCAGCACAGATACGCAGTATTTT. It is translated as CASSQKGSTDTQYF. This rearrangement joins TRBV4-2 to TRBJ2-3; D gene ambiguous. V was clipped by 2 bases and J by 0 bases, with 6 bases between them. The length of the CDR3 is 14 residues. Germline CDR1 reads LGHNA; CDR2 reads YNFKEQ.

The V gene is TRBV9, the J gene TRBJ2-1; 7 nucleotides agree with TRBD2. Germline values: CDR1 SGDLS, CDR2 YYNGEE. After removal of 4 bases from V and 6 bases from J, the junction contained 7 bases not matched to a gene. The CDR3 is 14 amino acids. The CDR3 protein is CASSPHWGGNEQFF. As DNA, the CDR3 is TGTGCCAGCAGCCCTCACTGGGGGGGCAATGAGCAGTTCTTC.

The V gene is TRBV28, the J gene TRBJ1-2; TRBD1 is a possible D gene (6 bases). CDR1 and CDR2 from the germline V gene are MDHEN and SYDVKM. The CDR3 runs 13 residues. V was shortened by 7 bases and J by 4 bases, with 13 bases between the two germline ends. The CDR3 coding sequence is TGTGCCAGCACTATGGGGGCGGCCTATGGCTACACCTTC. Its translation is CASTMGAAYGYTF.

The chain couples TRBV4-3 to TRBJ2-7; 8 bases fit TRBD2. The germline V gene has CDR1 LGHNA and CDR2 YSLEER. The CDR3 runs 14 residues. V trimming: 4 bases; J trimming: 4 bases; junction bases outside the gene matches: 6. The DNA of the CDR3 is TGCGCCAGCAGCCCTCTAGCGGGCGGTTACGAGCAGTACTTC. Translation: CASSPLAGGYEQYF.

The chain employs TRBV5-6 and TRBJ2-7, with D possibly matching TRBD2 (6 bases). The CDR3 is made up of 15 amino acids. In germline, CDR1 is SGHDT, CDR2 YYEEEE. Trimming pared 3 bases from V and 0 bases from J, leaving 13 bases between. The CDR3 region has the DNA TGTGCCAGCAGCTGGGGGACTTTTAGCTCCTACGAGCAGTACTTC. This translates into CASSWGTFSSYEQYF.

The DNA of the CDR3 is TGTGCCTGGCCTGGAGGGCAGGGGGTATACGAGCAGTACTTC. The encoded protein is CAWPGGQGVYEQYF. The rearrangement uses TRBV30 and TRBJ2-7; the D gene is possibly TRBD1 (7 bases). The CDR3 has 14 residues. Per the germline V gene, CDR1 is GTSNPN and CDR2 is SVGIG (reference sequence). V lost 5 bases and J 4 bases, leaving 18 bases between the germline ends. The full variable domain, rest sourced from reference TRBV30 and TRBJ2-7, is SQTIHQWPATLVQPVGSPLSLECTVEGTSNPNLYWYRQAAGRGLQLLFYSVGIGQISSEVPQNLSASRPQDRQFILSSKKLLLSDSGFYLCAWPGGQGVYEQYFGPGTRLTVT.